These 25 T cell receptor beta chains originate from one sample sequenced in a study of T cell responses to AZD1222 COVID-19 vaccine. Here immunoSEQ multiplex PCR was the method, and the copy in TCRdb shows in-frame clones only, minus some. Of around 170,000 clones in the sample, around 93% were seen once. Sequencing was performed on peripheral blood, taken on day 0 of AZD1222 vaccination. These receptors came from an adult in good health.

The V gene is TRBV18, the J gene TRBJ1-2, with 7 nucleotides matching TRBD1. The CDR3 loop spans 15 amino acids. CDR1 and CDR2 from the germline V gene are KGHSH and LQKENI. V shed 2 bases and J 0 bases; nucleotides not matched to a gene: 3. CDR3 nucleotides: TGTGCCAGCTCACCAGGGACAGACCCTAACTATGGCTACACCTTC. Its protein is CASSPGTDPNYGYTF.

V is TRBV28 and J is TRBJ2-3; 9 bases agree with TRBD1. The germline V gene has CDR1 MDHEN and CDR2 SYDVKM. The CDR3 spans 15 residues. Germline trimming cut 6 bases from V and 2 bases from J; bases unmatched to any gene: 6. This chain's CDR3 is CASSQDRGPTDTQYF. CDR3 DNA sequence: TGTGCCAGCAGCCAGGACAGGGGCCCCACAGATACGCAGTATTTT. The entire variable domain, with the rest obtained from reference TRBV28 and TRBJ2-3, is as follows: DVKVTQSSRYLVKRTGEKVFLECVQDMDHENMFWYRQDPGLGLRLIYFSYDVKMKEKGDIPEGYSVSREKKERFSLILESASTNQTSMYLCASSQDRGPTDTQYFGPGTRLTVL.

The rearrangement links TRBV6-1 to TRBJ2-7; the match to TRBD1 covers 9 bases. V trimming: 4 bases; J trimming: 5 bases; junction bases outside the gene matches: 12. The CDR3 spans 16 residues. Looked up from germline, CDR1 is MNHNS and CDR2 is SASEGT. DNA of the CDR3: TGTGCCAGCAGTGGCTCCCGGGACAGGGCGGGACACGAGCAGTACTTC. Residues: CASSGSRDRAGHEQYF.

The chain couples TRBV7-9 to TRBJ1-4; possible D gene TRBD1, 5 bases. Germline V lookup: CDR1 SEHNR, CDR2 FQNEAQ (reference sequence). Trimming left V 4 bases short and J 8 bases short, with 14 bases between. This CDR3 has 14 residues. Here the CDR3 DNA reads TGTGCCAGCAGCTCTCACGGGACCAACGAAAAACTGTTTTTT. Encoded protein: CASSSHGTNEKLFF.

This clone occurred once. The chain joins TRBV5-1 to TRBJ2-5; D gene uncertain. Between the trimmed V and J ends, which lost 0 bases and 7 bases, there was a span of 4 bases. Germline V CDR1 and CDR2: SGHRS, YFSETQ. The CDR3 is 11 residues long. CDR3 sequence: CASSLDGTQYF. In DNA form, the CDR3 reads TGCGCCAGCAGCTTGGATGGGACCCAGTACTTC.

This clone was seen more than once but under ten times. The rearrangement joins TRBV2 to TRBJ1-1; D is undetermined. The CDR3 is made up of 12 amino acids. Germline values: CDR1 SNHLY, CDR2 FYNNEI. The V gene lost 6 bases and the J gene lost 0 bases, with 5 bases spanning the gap. The chain's CDR3 is CASSHMNTEAFF. CDR3 in DNA: TGTGCCAGCAGCCACATGAACACTGAAGCTTTCTTT.

This clone was counted only a few times. The chain links TRBV28 to TRBJ1-2; possible D gene TRBD1, 5 bases. There are 14 residues in the CDR3. CDR1 and CDR2 (germline): MDHEN, SYDVKM. Trimming cost V 3 bases and J 2 bases, with 10 bases left between them. CDR3 DNA: TGTGCCAGCAGTTTCGGTCGGGACAACTATGGCTACACCTTC. It yields the protein CASSFGRDNYGYTF.

The chain uses TRBV6-2 or TRBV6-3 and TRBJ2-7, with 13 positions matching TRBD2. The V segment lost 2 bases and the J segment 6 bases; nucleotides outside the gene matches: 13. This CDR3 has 18 residues. Germline V gives CDR1 MNHEY, CDR2 SVGEGT. The CDR3 bases are TGTGCCAGCAGTTACAACCCCAGGACTAGCGGGAGCCCCCCCGAGCAGTACTTC. Amino acid sequence: CASSYNPRTSGSPPEQYF.

This clone was picked up one time. V gene TRBV28 combines with J gene TRBJ1-3, with TRBD1 as a possible D gene (6 bases). The CDR3 has 16 amino acids. CDR1 MDHEN and CDR2 SYDVKM come from the germline V gene. V lost 4 bases and J lost 0, with 13 bases in between. This chain's CDR3 is CASSWAGVSSGNTIYF. The DNA of the CDR3 is TGTGCCAGCAGTTGGGCAGGGGTTAGCTCTGGAAACACCATATATTTT.

The rearrangement links TRBV7-9 to TRBJ2-1; 8 bases fit TRBD2. The V gene's germline CDR1 is SEHNR and CDR2 FQNEAQ (reference sequence). With 2 bases clipped from V and 1 base from J, the junction kept 13 bases outside the gene matches. This CDR3 spans 19 amino acids. The CDR3 DNA reads as TGTGCCAGCAGCTTATTCCCGGGAGGGCCATCGTTTTCCTACAATGAGCAGTTCTTC. Its protein is CASSLFPGGPSFSYNEQFF. Supplemented by reference TRBV7-9 and TRBJ2-1, the full variable domain reads DTGVSQNPRHKITKRGQNVTFRCDPISEHNRLYWYRQTLGQGPEFLTYFQNEAQLEKSRLLSDRFSAERPKGSFSTLEIQRTEQGDSAMYLCASSLFPGGPSFSYNEQFFGPGTRLTVL.

The chain links TRBV9 to TRBJ2-5; tentatively, D is TRBD1 or TRBD2 (6 bases each). The length of the CDR3 is 16 residues. The V gene's germline CDR1 is SGDLS and CDR2 YYNGEE. The ends were cut back, 0 bases at V and 2 bases at J, with 14 bases in the middle. CDR3 protein: CASSVAPTGRQETQYF. The CDR3 DNA is TGTGCCAGCAGCGTAGCCCCCACAGGGAGGCAAGAGACCCAGTACTTC.

The chain employs TRBV11-3 and TRBJ1-2; D unresolved. The CDR3 is made up of 13 amino acids. Trimming pared 0 bases from V and 7 bases from J, leaving 9 bases between. Germline CDR1 reads SGHNT; CDR2 reads YENEEA. The CDR3 sequence: CASSLEGRSGYTF. CDR3 DNA sequence: TGTGCCAGCAGCTTAGAAGGCCGATCTGGCTACACCTTC.

The V call is TRBV2, the J call TRBJ1-2, with 8 bases matching TRBD1. This CDR3 region has 13 residues. CDR1 and CDR2 (germline): SNHLY, FYNNEI. The V gene end was trimmed by 3 bases and the J gene end by 7 bases; junction bases not matched to a gene: 4. The CDR3 loop reads CASSDQGAGGYTF. The DNA of the CDR3 is TGTGCCAGCAGTGATCAGGGGGCTGGTGGCTACACCTTC.

The chain recombines TRBV5-5 with TRBJ2-2, with D unclear. V dropped 4 bases and J dropped 2 bases, with 12 bases sitting between them. This CDR3 region has 15 residues. Germline V gene data show CDR1 as SGHKS and CDR2 as YYEKEE (reference sequence). CDR3 nucleotide sequence: TGTGCCAGCAGCCCCGGACCAAGTAACACCGGGGAGCTGTTTTTT. Translation gives CASSPGPSNTGELFF.

V and J are TRBV2 and TRBJ1-2; D might be TRBD1 (6 bases). Germline CDR1 and CDR2: SNHLY and FYNNEI. CDR3 size: 15 residues. The V gene lost 2 bases and the J gene lost 5 bases, with 15 bases spanning the gap. CDR3: CASSESAGHRYGYTF. The DNA for the CDR3 is TGTGCCAGCAGTGAAAGCGCGGGACATAGATATGGCTACACCTTC.

As regards this clone: A read error may produce the germline difference seen at one junction end. This chain joins TRBV5-6 and TRBJ2-1; 8 nucleotides align to TRBD1. The CDR3 is 12 amino acids. Germline V lookup: CDR1 SGHDT, CDR2 YYEEEE. The CDR3 sequence is CASSLGSTGGLF. CDR3 DNA sequence: TGTGCCAGCAGCTTGGGGTCAACAGGGGGACTCTTC.

CDR3 sequence: CAWSGQPYEQYF. DNA of the CDR3: TGTGCCTGGTCAGGGCAACCCTACGAGCAGTACTTC. The chain recombines TRBV30 with TRBJ2-7; D possibly corresponds to TRBD1 (5 bases). V gave up 5 bases and J gave up 2 bases, with 10 bases separating them. Germline values: CDR1 GTSNPN, CDR2 SVGIG (reference sequence). The CDR3 loop spans 12 amino acids.

The V gene is TRBV5-5, the J gene TRBJ1-6; TRBD1 agrees at 7 bases. This CDR3 spans 14 amino acids. CDR1 and CDR2 (germline): SGHKS, YYEKEE (reference sequence). After removal of 3 bases from V and 7 bases from J, the junction contained 4 bases not matched to a gene. The CDR3 is CASSWGQFNSPLHF. CDR3 DNA sequence: TGTGCCAGCAGCTGGGGACAGTTCAATTCACCCCTCCACTTT.

The gene calls are TRBV5-1 and TRBJ2-3; D call uncertain. CDR1 is SGHRS, CDR2 YFSETQ, per germline. There are 14 residues in the CDR3. With 0 bases removed from V and 2 bases from J, the gap between germline ends came to 7 bases. The CDR3 loop reads CASSLGTPTDTQYF. CDR3 nucleotides: TGCGCCAGCAGCTTGGGGACCCCCACAGATACGCAGTATTTT.

This clone was recorded only once. The chain recombines TRBV5-1 with TRBJ2-3; 11 bases agree with TRBD2. The germline V gene encodes CDR1 SGHRS and CDR2 YFSETQ. Trimming took 3 bases from V and 5 from J; bases not matched to a gene: 8. This CDR3 has 16 residues. The CDR3 loop reads CASSSPLAGVIDTQYF. For the CDR3, the DNA is TGCGCCAGCAGCTCGCCACTAGCGGGAGTAATAGATACGCAGTATTTT.

The V call is TRBV4-2, the J call TRBJ2-7, with 8 positions matching TRBD2. The CDR3 has 15 residues. Germline V CDR1 and CDR2: LGHNA, YNFKEQ. Trimming cost V 4 bases and J 4 bases; bases outside gene matches: 9. The CDR3 bases are TGTGCCAGCAGCCTGGAAGCGGGAGTCAGATACGAGCAGTACTTC. Translated: CASSLEAGVRYEQYF.

Only a few counts were recorded for this clone. The chain employs TRBV30 and TRBJ1-3; D remains ambiguous. The germline V gene encodes CDR1 GTSNPN and CDR2 SVGIG (reference sequence). Trimming took off 0 bases at V and 2 bases at J, with 8 bases between the two ends. This CDR3 spans 14 amino acids. The CDR3 protein is CAWSVGGAGNTIYF. For the CDR3, the DNA is TGTGCCTGGAGTGTTGGCGGCGCTGGAAACACCATATATTTT.

This sequence joins TRBV9 and TRBJ1-3, with D maybe TRBD1 (5 bases). CDR1 is SGDLS and CDR2 is YYNGEE in the germline V gene. Trimming stripped 8 bases from V and 0 bases from J, with 15 bases between. The CDR3 is made up of 15 amino acids. The CDR3 region is CASTDRPNSGNTIYF. The DNA of the CDR3 is TGTGCCAGTACTGACAGACCAAACTCTGGAAACACCATATATTTT.

This clone was found once. This chain joins TRBV5-4 and TRBJ2-7; 7 nucleotides agree with TRBD2. The CDR3 totals 14 residues. V shed 3 bases, J shed 7 bases, and the junction held 10 bases outside the gene matches. CDR1 SGHNT and CDR2 YYREEE come from the germline V gene (reference sequence). CDR3: CASSSLAALGEQYF. CDR3 coding DNA: TGTGCCAGCAGCTCCCTAGCGGCCCTAGGGGAGCAGTACTTC.

The V call is TRBV28, the J call TRBJ1-5; tentative D call: TRBD1 (5 bases). V was trimmed by 4 bases and J by 2 bases, leaving 12 bases between them. Germline values: CDR1 MDHEN, CDR2 SYDVKM. This CDR3 is 15 amino acids long. The CDR3 reads CASSYGGDGNQPQHF. Here the CDR3 DNA reads TGTGCCAGCAGTTATGGGGGGGATGGCAATCAGCCCCAGCATTTT.